Below are 32 T cell receptor beta chains sequenced from a single sample in a study of shared clonotypes between healthy human individuals (dated by TCRdb to 2020 to 2021). Preparation of the library involved the immunoSEQ multiplex PCR assay. What TCRdb holds here is the immuneACCESS table cut down to in-frame rearrangements. Part of the clones is not present; checked against another copy, under half of the missing clones reflect an unresolved V gene, and the others are unexplained. The sample yields millions of clones; about 95% were counted once. The ten largest clones take up around 1.1% of the sample. CD8 naive samples consisted of CD45RO-negative cells that were positively selected for CCR7, yielding a CD45RA+CCR7+ population without TemRA cells. Sequences were obtained from naive CD8+ T cells sorted from blood. What this sample's cell subset or site label stands for: CD45RA+CCR7+. The receptors derive from a man in his late teens or twenties in good health.

Remarks on this clone: This sample also contains other DNA sequences that code for the same CDR3. CDR3 sequence: CASSYREGVNTEAFF. The CDR3 nucleotides are TGTGCCAGCAGTTACAGAGAGGGAGTGAACACTGAAGCTTTCTTT. The chain joins TRBV6-5 to TRBJ1-1; D unresolved. The CDR3 sequence is 15 residues long. The V end lost 2 bases, the J end lost 0 bases, and 10 bases lay between the germline ends. Germline CDR1 reads MNHEY; CDR2 reads SVGAGI.

The chain carries TRBV13 and TRBJ2-7, with D perhaps matching TRBD2 (6 bases). The CDR3 runs 14 residues. Germline V gene lookup returns CDR1 PRHDT and CDR2 FYEKMQ (reference sequence). Trimming removed 5 bases from V and 0 bases from J, with 11 bases in between. The CDR3 nucleotides are TGTGCCAGCAGCCCCGACGGGAGCTCCTACGAGCAGTACTTC. This codes for CASSPDGSSYEQYF.

The rearrangement links TRBV15 to TRBJ2-7; 10 positions agree with TRBD1. This CDR3 has 14 amino acids. With 4 bases clipped from V and 3 bases from J, the junction kept 3 bases outside the gene matches. Looked up from germline, CDR1 is LNHNV and CDR2 is YYDKDF (reference sequence). The CDR3 region is CATSIGTGVYEQYF. CDR3 coding DNA: TGTGCCACCAGCATAGGGACAGGGGTCTACGAGCAGTACTTC.

CDR3 coding DNA: TGTGCCAGCAGTTTCACCCACCGAACCGGGACAGTTGAGAGTGGGGACACCGGGGAGCTGTTTTTT. This translates into CASSFTHRTGTVESGDTGELFF. V is TRBV28 and J is TRBJ2-2; TRBD1 matches 7 bases. Germline CDR1 and CDR2: MDHEN and SYDVKM. This CDR3 has 22 residues. Losses at the gene ends were 3 bases for V and 3 bases for J; bases not matched to a gene: 25.

This clone was detected a few times. The chain recombines TRBV11-2 with TRBJ2-5; D might be TRBD2 (6 bases). CDR1 SGHAT and CDR2 FQNNGV come from the germline V gene. The V end lost 3 bases, the J end lost 5 bases, and 13 bases lay between the germline ends. This CDR3 spans 14 amino acids. CDR3 region: CASSFGGSAETQYF. The CDR3 DNA sequence: TGTGCCAGCAGCTTCGGGGGTTCGGCGGAGACCCAGTACTTC.

The chain carries TRBV13 and TRBJ1-4; D gene ambiguous. Trimming pared 0 bases from V and 1 base from J, leaving 12 bases between. Germline V lookup: CDR1 PRHDT, CDR2 FYEKMQ (reference sequence). CDR3 length equals 17 residues. The DNA for the CDR3 is TGTGCCAGCAGCTTAGGCCTCGGGTGGGGAACTAATGAAAAACTGTTTTTT. This translates into CASSLGLGWGTNEKLFF. The full variable domain, rest sourced from reference TRBV13 and TRBJ1-4, is AAGVIQSPRHLIKEKRETATLKCYPIPRHDTVYWYQQGPGQDPQFLISFYEKMQSDKGSIPDRFSAQQFSDYHSELNMSSLELGDSALYFCASSLGLGWGTNEKLFFGSGTQLSVL.

The CDR3: CASSYTDRGEQYF. The CDR3 DNA sequence: TGTGCCAGCAGTTATACCGACAGGGGCGAGCAGTACTTC. V usage is TRBV6-5 and J usage is TRBJ2-7; 8 positions agree with TRBD1. The CDR3 consists of 13 residues. Germline lookup yields CDR1 MNHEY and CDR2 SVGAGI. V was pared by 3 bases and J by 6 bases, with 4 bases of the junction left unmatched.

CDR3 amino acids: CASSPGLARTDTQYF. CDR3 nucleotide sequence: TGTGCCAGCAGCCCGGGACTAGCGCGCACAGATACGCAGTATTTT. The V gene is TRBV2, the J gene TRBJ2-3; TRBD2 agrees at 10 bases. V shed 6 bases and J 1 base; nucleotides not matched to a gene: 4. Germline V gene sequence: CDR1 SNHLY, CDR2 FYNNEI. The CDR3 is 15 amino acids.

In DNA, the CDR3 is TGTGCCAGCAGTTACTCTAAGGGACTAGCGTACGAGCAGTACTTC. It translates to CASSYSKGLAYEQYF. This sequence joins TRBV6-5 and TRBJ2-7; 10 nucleotides line up with TRBD2. This CDR3 has 15 amino acids. With 0 bases clipped from V and 4 bases from J, the junction kept 3 bases outside the gene matches. Germline assignment: CDR1 MNHEY and CDR2 SVGAGI.

CDR3 sequence reads: CATSSDGTNEKLFF. The CDR3 nucleotides are TGTGCCACCAGCAGCGACGGGACAAATGAAAAACTGTTTTTT. The V call is TRBV15, the J call TRBJ1-4; tentatively, D is TRBD1 (6 bases). Trimming left V 3 bases short and J 5 bases short, with 10 bases between. The germline gives CDR1 LNHNV, CDR2 YYDKDF (reference sequence). This CDR3 is 14 amino acids long.

The V gene is TRBV9, the J gene TRBJ2-7; possible D gene TRBD2, 5 bases. The V gene's germline CDR1 is SGDLS and CDR2 YYNGEE. This CDR3 contains 12 residues. Between the trimmed V and J ends, which lost 4 bases and 6 bases, there was a span of 11 bases. DNA for the CDR3: TGTGCCAGCAGCCTCCCCGGGGTCGAGCAGTACTTC. This encodes CASSLPGVEQYF. The full variable domain, rest sourced from reference TRBV9 and TRBJ2-7, is DSGVTQTPKHLITATGQRVTLRCSPRSGDLSVYWYQQSLDQGLQFLIQYYNGEERAKGNILERFSAQQFPDLHSELNLSSLELGDSALYFCASSLPGVEQYFGPGTRLTVT.

A remark on this clone: Other DNA sequences from this sample encode an identical CDR3 as well. The chain carries TRBV9 and TRBJ2-3; the match to TRBD2 covers 10 bases. CDR1 and CDR2 (germline): SGDLS, YYNGEE. CDR3 length equals 15 residues. The ends lost 5 bases at V and 1 base at J; junction bases unmatched: 4. In DNA, the CDR3 is TGTGCCAGCAGTTCCGGGACTAGCGGCACAGATACGCAGTATTTT. Amino acids: CASSSGTSGTDTQYF. The full variable domain, completed using reference TRBV9 and TRBJ2-3, is DSGVTQTPKHLITATGQRVTLRCSPRSGDLSVYWYQQSLDQGLQFLIQYYNGEERAKGNILERFSAQQFPDLHSELNLSSLELGDSALYFCASSSGTSGTDTQYFGPGTRLTVL.

This sequence joins TRBV6-8 and TRBJ1-4; 7 bases fit TRBD1. The germline gives CDR1 MNHGY, CDR2 SAAAGT. CDR3 size: 17 residues. V was pared by 6 bases and J by 7 bases, with 17 bases of the junction left unmatched. CDR3 amino acids: CASRPWNRGGEREKLFF. The CDR3 DNA reads as TGTGCCAGCAGACCCTGGAACAGGGGAGGGGAGCGTGAAAAACTGTTTTTT.

This rearrangement joins TRBV4-1 to TRBJ2-1, with 12 bases aligning to TRBD2. V was clipped by 3 bases and J by 6 bases; unmatched bases: 12. CDR1 MGHRA and CDR2 YSYEKL come from the germline V gene. CDR3 length: 18 amino acids. As DNA, the CDR3 is TGCGCCAGCAGCCACACCCCAATACTAGCGGGGGGACCCAATGAGCAGTTCTTC. It encodes CASSHTPILAGGPNEQFF.

The rearrangement links TRBV11-3 to TRBJ2-1; 14 bases fit TRBD2. The CDR3 has 16 residues. With 4 bases clipped from V and 5 bases from J, the junction kept 4 bases outside the gene matches. Looked up from germline, CDR1 is SGHNT and CDR2 is YENEEA. CDR3: CASSSRLAGGDNEQFF. In nucleotides, the CDR3 is TGTGCCAGCAGCTCGCGACTAGCGGGAGGGGACAATGAGCAGTTCTTC.

The V gene is TRBV29-1, the J gene TRBJ1-3, with D unclear. The ends were cut back, 5 bases at V and 0 bases at J, with 11 bases in the middle. CDR1 is SQVTM, CDR2 ANQGSEA, per germline. This CDR3 region has 14 residues. The DNA of the CDR3 is TGCAGCGTTATAGCAGCAAACTCTGGAAACACCATATATTTT. This encodes CSVIAANSGNTIYF.

CDR3 nucleotides: TGTGCCAGCGAGGCGGGACAGGGGAACACTGAAGCTTTCTTT. Translated: CASEAGQGNTEAFF. The chain uses TRBV2 and TRBJ1-1; TRBD1 matches at 9 bases. This CDR3 has 14 residues. V gave up 8 bases and J gave up 1 base; unmatched junction bases: 5. Germline V lookup: CDR1 SNHLY, CDR2 FYNNEI. Using reference TRBV2 and TRBJ1-1 for the parts outside the CDR3, the full variable domain is EPEVTQTPSHQVTQMGQEVILRCVPISNHLYFYWYRQILGQKVEFLVSFYNNEISEKSEIFDDQFSVERPDGSNFTLKIRSTKLEDSAMYFCASEAGQGNTEAFFGQGTRLTVV.

The rearrangement links TRBV18 to TRBJ2-7, with 8 positions matching TRBD1. CDR3 length equals 13 residues. V shed 3 bases and J 2 bases; nucleotides not matched to a gene: 0. The germline V gene encodes CDR1 KGHSH and CDR2 LQKENI. The CDR3 reads CASSPDRAYEQYF. The CDR3 DNA sequence: TGTGCCAGCTCACCGGACAGGGCCTACGAGCAGTACTTC. The entire variable domain, with the rest obtained from reference TRBV18 and TRBJ2-7, is as follows: NAGVMQNPRHLVRRRGQEARLRCSPMKGHSHVYWYRQLPEEGLKFMVYLQKENIIDESGMPKERFSAEFPKEGPSILRIQQVVRGDSAAYFCASSPDRAYEQYFGPGTRLTVT.

The CDR3 bases are TGTGCCAGCAGTGAACAGGACAGGGGGCACACTGAAGCTTTCTTT. Translating gives CASSEQDRGHTEAFF. This chain uses TRBV6-1 with TRBJ1-1, with 11 bases identical to TRBD1. Losses at the gene ends were 2 bases for V and 3 bases for J; bases not matched to a gene: 2. Per the germline V gene, CDR1 is MNHNS and CDR2 is SASEGT. This CDR3 is built from 15 residues.

The count of this clone is one. The chain recombines TRBV28 with TRBJ2-7, with 13 bases lining up with TRBD2. The CDR3 has 16 residues. The germline V gene has CDR1 MDHEN and CDR2 SYDVKM. V shed 7 bases and J 2 bases; nucleotides not matched to a gene: 8. This chain's CDR3 is CASTTWGLAGTYEQYF. The DNA of the CDR3 is TGTGCCAGCACCACATGGGGACTAGCGGGAACCTACGAGCAGTACTTC.

The rearrangement uses TRBV5-6 and TRBJ1-2; 9 bases map to TRBD1. The CDR3 runs 17 residues. Per the germline V gene, CDR1 is SGHDT and CDR2 is YYEEEE. The V gene end was trimmed by 1 base and the J gene end by 4 bases; junction bases not matched to a gene: 11. The CDR3 spells CASSLRDRDFFGYGYTF. DNA for the CDR3: TGTGCCAGCAGCTTGCGGGACAGGGATTTTTTTGGCTATGGCTACACCTTC.

The rearrangement links TRBV10-3 to TRBJ2-7; 7 nucleotides agree with TRBD2. The junction had 9 bases not matched to a gene; V was cut back by 3 bases and J by 4 bases. The CDR3 runs to 15 residues. Germline CDR1 reads ENHRY; CDR2 reads SYGVKD. The CDR3 is CAISEWRGYLYEQYF. The CDR3 nucleotides are TGTGCCATCAGTGAATGGCGGGGGTATTTGTACGAGCAGTACTTC.

The chain links TRBV28 to TRBJ2-7; 7 bases align to TRBD1. Losses at the gene ends were 3 bases for V and 3 bases for J; bases not matched to a gene: 8. CDR1 MDHEN and CDR2 SYDVKM come from the germline V gene. The CDR3 length is 15 residues. The CDR3 spells CASSLLRQGLYEQYF. Here the CDR3 DNA reads TGTGCCAGCAGTTTGTTACGACAGGGCCTCTACGAGCAGTACTTC. Full variable domain (outside the CDR3, taken from reference TRBV28 and TRBJ2-7): DVKVTQSSRYLVKRTGEKVFLECVQDMDHENMFWYRQDPGLGLRLIYFSYDVKMKEKGDIPEGYSVSREKKERFSLILESASTNQTSMYLCASSLLRQGLYEQYFGPGTRLTVT.

The V call is TRBV2, the J call TRBJ2-7; the D gene is possibly TRBD2 (5 bases). The V end lost 7 bases, the J end lost 3 bases, and 10 bases lay between the germline ends. Germline values: CDR1 SNHLY, CDR2 FYNNEI. The CDR3 spans 12 residues. The CDR3 protein is CASMDSGYEQYF. For the CDR3, the DNA is TGTGCCAGCATGGACTCGGGCTACGAGCAGTACTTC.

The rearrangement uses TRBV29-1 and TRBJ2-7, with D perhaps TRBD1 or TRBD2 (6 bases each). V lost 5 bases and J lost 3, with 23 bases in between. The length of the CDR3 is 16 residues. Per the germline V gene, CDR1 is SQVTM and CDR2 is ANQGSEA. The CDR3 nucleotides read TGCAGCGTTCTGGGGGGTTATACAGGGATCCTCTACGAGCAGTACTTC. This encodes CSVLGGYTGILYEQYF.

The chain combines TRBV27 with TRBJ2-3; TRBD2 is a possible D gene (5 bases). Per germline, CDR1 MNHEY and CDR2 SMNVEV (reference sequence). Trimming took off 3 bases at V and 5 bases at J, with 15 bases between the two ends. The CDR3 consists of 15 residues. CDR3 bases: TGTGCCAGCAGTTTCTCTCCGGGGTTAGGAGATACGCAGTATTTT. Encoded protein: CASSFSPGLGDTQYF.

The V call is TRBV9, the J call TRBJ1-5; a weak D match, TRBD1 (5 bases). Trimming left V 0 bases short and J 6 bases short, with 13 bases between. Germline CDR1 and CDR2: SGDLS and YYNGEE. The length of the CDR3 is 15 residues. Here the CDR3 reads CASSVGPGEGQPQHF. DNA of the CDR3: TGTGCCAGCAGCGTAGGTCCGGGGGAAGGTCAGCCCCAGCATTTT.

This chain links TRBV7-2 with TRBJ2-7; tentatively, D is TRBD1 (6 bases). Germline V gene lookup returns CDR1 SGHTA and CDR2 FQGNSA. Trimming removed 4 bases at V and 3 bases at J, with 16 bases between. This CDR3 contains 15 residues. The CDR3 DNA reads TGTGCCAGCAGCTACCGGGACACCTTTCGCTACGAGCAGTACTTC. It encodes CASSYRDTFRYEQYF.

To note about this clone: This CDR3 is also generated by other DNA sequences in the sample. The chain is built from TRBV19 and TRBJ2-7, with TRBD2 matching over 8 bases. The CDR3 length is 14 residues. Germline lookup yields CDR1 LNHDA and CDR2 SQIVND (reference sequence). V trimming: 1 base; J trimming: 2 bases; junction bases outside the gene matches: 1. The CDR3 DNA is TGTGCCAGTAGTATAGGGGGACTAGCCTACGAGCAGTACTTC. Amino acids: CASSIGGLAYEQYF.

CDR3 sequence reads: CASSSTSGQSYEQYF. The DNA of the CDR3 is TGCGCCAGCAGCAGTACTAGCGGGCAATCCTACGAGCAGTACTTC. This chain connects TRBV5-1 to TRBJ2-7, with 9 bases aligning to TRBD2. The ends lost 4 bases at V and 1 base at J; junction bases unmatched: 6. The CDR3 is 15 residues long. CDR1 is SGHRS and CDR2 is YFSETQ in the germline V gene. Looking up the rest from reference TRBV5-1 and TRBJ2-7 gives the full variable domain: KAGVTQTPRYLIKTRGQQVTLSCSPISGHRSVSWYQQTPGQGLQFLFEYFSETQRNKGNFPGRFSGRQFSNSRSEMNVSTLELGDSALYLCASSSTSGQSYEQYFGPGTRLTVT.

With respect to this clone: Within the sample, other DNA sequences also encode this same CDR3. This sequence joins TRBV7-9 and TRBJ2-7; D gene uncertain. This CDR3 spans 13 amino acids. Germline CDR1 SEHNR, CDR2 FQNEAQ (reference sequence). V dropped 2 bases and J dropped 2 bases, with 7 bases sitting between them. CDR3: CASSLSGTYEQYF. CDR3 DNA sequence: TGTGCCAGCAGCTTAAGTGGAACCTACGAGCAGTACTTC.

The chain has TRBV6-5 and TRBJ2-1; TRBD1 is a possible D gene (5 bases). CDR3 length equals 13 residues. CDR1 and CDR2 from the germline V gene are MNHEY and SVGAGI. The V end lost 0 bases, the J end lost 8 bases, and 8 bases lay between the germline ends. The DNA of the CDR3 is TGTGCCAGCAGTTACTCGGGGCTCGATGAGCAGTTCTTC. Translation: CASSYSGLDEQFF.